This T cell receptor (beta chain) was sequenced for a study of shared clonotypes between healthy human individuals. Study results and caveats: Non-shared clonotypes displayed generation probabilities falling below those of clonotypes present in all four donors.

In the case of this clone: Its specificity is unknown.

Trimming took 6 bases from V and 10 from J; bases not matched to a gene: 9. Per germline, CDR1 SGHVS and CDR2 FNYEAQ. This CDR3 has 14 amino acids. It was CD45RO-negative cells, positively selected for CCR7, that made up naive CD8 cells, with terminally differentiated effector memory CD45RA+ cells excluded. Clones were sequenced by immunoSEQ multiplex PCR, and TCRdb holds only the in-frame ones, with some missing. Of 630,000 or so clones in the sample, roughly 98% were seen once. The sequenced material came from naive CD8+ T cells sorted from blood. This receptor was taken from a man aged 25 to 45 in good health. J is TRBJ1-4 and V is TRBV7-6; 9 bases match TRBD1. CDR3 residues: CASSSRDRDGKLFF. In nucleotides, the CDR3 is TGTGCCAGCAGTTCCCGGGACAGGGATGGAAAACTGTTTTTT. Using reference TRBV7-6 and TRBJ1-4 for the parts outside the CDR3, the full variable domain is GAGVSQSPRYKVTKRGQDVALRCDPISGHVSLYWYRQALGQGPEFLTYFNYEAQQDKSGLPNDRFSAERPEGSISTLTIQRTEQRDSAMYRCASSSRDRDGKLFFGSGTQLSVL.